A single sample gave rise to the 9 T cell receptor beta chains below, sequenced in a study of T-cell memory formation after mild COVID-19. Using its own MiXCR run on the 5' RACE reads, TCRdb lists one record per CDR3 protein. This sample yields around 450,000 distinct CDR3 sequences, of which 20% to 30% are seen a single time; around 9.5% belongs to the top ten. Sequences were obtained from PBMCs or a T cell subset sorted from them (not recorded which). The source is an adult woman who had mild COVID-19 (a few samples of this study predate the infection). Cell type and time point are not known.

The rearrangement links TRBV14 to TRBJ2-5, with 7 bases lining up with TRBD2. Germline V CDR1 and CDR2: SGHDN, FVKESK. CDR3 length: 17 amino acids. The junction had 15 bases not matched to a gene; V was cut back by 3 bases and J by 5 bases. CDR3 DNA sequence: TGTGCCAGCAGCCAGGCAGTCGGAGGGAGGGCCTGGGAGACCCAGTACTTC. It yields the protein CASSQAVGGRAWETQYF.

The rearrangement links TRBV7-9 to TRBJ2-3; 10 bases agree with TRBD1. This CDR3 has 15 amino acids. V dropped 6 bases and J dropped 6; count of bases not matched to a gene: 9. Germline V gene data show CDR1 as SEHNR and CDR2 as FQNEAQ (reference sequence). The CDR3 loop reads CASRSGTGEIDTQYF. The CDR3, as DNA: TGTGCCAGCAGATCCGGGACAGGGGAGATTGATACGCAGTATTTT.

The chain has TRBV5-1 and TRBJ2-7; 11 bases are shared with TRBD2. CDR3 size: 15 residues. V dropped 9 bases and J dropped 4; count of bases not matched to a gene: 12. From germline, CDR1 is SGHRS and CDR2 YFSETQ. In nucleotides, the CDR3 is TGCGCCACCTATCGCCCTAGCGGGGGGCCATACGAGCAGTACTTC. Its translation is CATYRPSGGPYEQYF.

DNA for the CDR3: TGTGCCAGCAGCGCTAGCGGGGGGGCCCATACGCAGTATTTT. Translated, it gives CASSASGGAHTQYF. The rearrangement uses TRBV7-3 and TRBJ2-3; 12 nucleotides line up with TRBD2. In germline, CDR1 is SGHTA, CDR2 FQGTGA. J lost 7 bases, V lost 5 bases, and 4 bases had no gene match. The CDR3 extends over 14 amino acids.

This clonotype showed up just a few times. The V and J genes are TRBV11-3 and TRBJ2-2; D is ambiguous. Deletions cut 5 bases from V and 3 bases from J, with 13 bases between. The germline V gene has CDR1 SGHNT and CDR2 YENEEA. The CDR3 is 15 amino acids. The CDR3, as DNA: TGTGCCAGCAGCCCGACGGACGTCTACACCGGGGAGCTGTTTTTT. It encodes CASSPTDVYTGELFF. The full variable domain, rest sourced from reference TRBV11-3 and TRBJ2-2, is EAGVVQSPRYKIIEKKQPVAFWCNPISGHNTLYWYLQNLGQGPELLIRYENEEAVDDSQLPKDRFSAERLKGVDSTLKIQPAELGDSAVYLCASSPTDVYTGELFFGEGSRLTVL.

This clonotype has only a few counts. This sequence joins TRBV5-1 and TRBJ2-7, with a possible D match to TRBD1 (6 bases). CDR1 SGHRS and CDR2 YFSETQ come from the germline V gene. The V gene lost 4 bases and the J gene lost 0 bases, with 26 bases spanning the gap. This CDR3 contains 19 residues. The CDR3 spells CASSLTMGHQYFSSYEQYF. CDR3 bases: TGCGCCAGCAGCCTTACTATGGGACACCAGTATTTTAGCTCCTACGAGCAGTACTTC.

The gene calls are TRBV9 and TRBJ2-3, with D maybe TRBD2 (6 bases). The CDR3 totals 15 residues. From germline, CDR1 is SGDLS and CDR2 YYNGEE. The V gene lost 6 bases and the J gene lost 1 base, with 15 bases spanning the gap. CDR3 sequence reads: CASNPRPGGTDTQYF. The CDR3 DNA reads TGTGCCAGCAACCCCCGTCCGGGGGGCACAGATACGCAGTATTTT.

This chain uses TRBV10-3 with TRBJ2-3; D uncertain. V was shortened by 0 bases and J by 3 bases, with 4 bases between the two germline ends. Looked up from germline, CDR1 is ENHRY and CDR2 is SYGVKD. CDR3 length: 13 residues. The CDR3 DNA follows: TGTGCCATCAGTGAGTCCCAGACAGATACGCAGTATTTT. Its protein is CAISESQTDTQYF.

The chain recombines TRBV18 with TRBJ2-5; TRBD2 matches at 7 bases. V was clipped by 6 bases and J by 1 base; unmatched bases: 8. This CDR3 is 15 amino acids long. Germline V gene sequence: CDR1 KGHSH, CDR2 LQKENI. The CDR3 DNA reads as TGTGCCAGCTCCGTCGGTCCGGGGGGCCAAGAGACCCAGTACTTC. Residues: CASSVGPGGQETQYF.